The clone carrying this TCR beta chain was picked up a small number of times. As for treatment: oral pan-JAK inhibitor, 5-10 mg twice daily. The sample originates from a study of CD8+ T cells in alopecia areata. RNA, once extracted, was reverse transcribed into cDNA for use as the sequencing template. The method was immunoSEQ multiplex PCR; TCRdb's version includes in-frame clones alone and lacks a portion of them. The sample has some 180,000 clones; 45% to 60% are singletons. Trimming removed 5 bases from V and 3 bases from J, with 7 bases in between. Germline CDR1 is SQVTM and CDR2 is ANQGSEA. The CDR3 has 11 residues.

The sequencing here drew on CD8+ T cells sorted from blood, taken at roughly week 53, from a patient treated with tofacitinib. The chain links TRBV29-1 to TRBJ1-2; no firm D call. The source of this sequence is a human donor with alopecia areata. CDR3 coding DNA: TGCAGCGTTTCGTTAGACTATGGCTACACCTTC. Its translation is CSVSLDYGYTF.